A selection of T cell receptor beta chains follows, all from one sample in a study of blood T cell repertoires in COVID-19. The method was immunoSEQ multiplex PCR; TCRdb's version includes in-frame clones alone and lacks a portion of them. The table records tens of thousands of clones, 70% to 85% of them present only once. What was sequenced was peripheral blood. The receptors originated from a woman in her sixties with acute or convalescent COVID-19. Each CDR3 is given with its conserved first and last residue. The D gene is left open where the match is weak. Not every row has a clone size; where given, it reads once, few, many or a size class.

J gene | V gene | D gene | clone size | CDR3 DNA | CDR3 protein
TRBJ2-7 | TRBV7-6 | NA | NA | TGTGCCAGCAGCTTAGCGCGGGACCCGACCTACGAGCAGTACTTC | CASSLARDPTYEQYF
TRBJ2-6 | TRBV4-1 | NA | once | TGCGCCAGCAGCCAAGAGGCAGGGGTTCGCTCTGGGGCCAACGTCCTGACTTTC | CASSQEAGVRSGANVLTF
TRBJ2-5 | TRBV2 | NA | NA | TGTGCCAGCAGTGAAATAAGCTGGGGCGGCGAGGAGACCCAGTACTTC | CASSEISWGGEETQYF
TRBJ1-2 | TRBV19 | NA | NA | TGTGCCAGTAGTATATCACGAGGACAGAACTATGGCTACACCTTC | CASSISRGQNYGYTF
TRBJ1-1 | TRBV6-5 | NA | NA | TGTGCCAGCAGCCCAATCGAGCAAGCTTTCTTT | CASSPIEQAFF
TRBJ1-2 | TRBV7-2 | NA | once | TGTGCCAGCAAAGACGGAGGGGCCGTCTATGGCTACACCTTC | CASKDGGAVYGYTF
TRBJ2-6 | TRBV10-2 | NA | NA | TGCGCCAGCAGTGAGTCGTTGAGCGCTGCCGATTCTGGGGCCAACGTCCTGACTTTC | CASSESLSAADSGANVLTF
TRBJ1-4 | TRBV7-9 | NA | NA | TGTGCCAGCAGCTTAAGAGGGGGTAGTGAAAAACTGTTTTTT | CASSLRGGSEKLFF
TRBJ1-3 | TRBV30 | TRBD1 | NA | TGTGCCTGGAACCGGGACAGGGGGGGAAACACCATATATTTT | CAWNRDRGGNTIYF
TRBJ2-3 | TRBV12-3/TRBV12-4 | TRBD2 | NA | TGTGCCAGCAGTTCGGGACTAGCGGGGGGTTTT | CASSSGLAGGF
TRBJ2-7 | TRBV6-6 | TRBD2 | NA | TGTGCCAGCAGTTACCGCCCTAGCGGTAGCTCCTACGAGCAGTACTTC | CASSYRPSGSSYEQYF
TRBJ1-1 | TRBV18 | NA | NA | TGTGCCAGCTCACCACCTCTTCGAACCGGGGGTGGCACTGAAGCTTTCTTT | CASSPPLRTGGGTEAFF
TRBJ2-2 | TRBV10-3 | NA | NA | TGTGCCATCAGTCCGACAACCGGGGAGCTGTTTTTT | CAISPTTGELFF
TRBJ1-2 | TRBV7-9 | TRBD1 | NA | TGTGCCAGCAGCTTTCCCCCCTGGGACAGAGCTAACTATGGCTACACCTTC | CASSFPPWDRANYGYTF
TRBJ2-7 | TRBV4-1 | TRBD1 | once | TGCGCCAGCAGCCACCGGACAGGGGGCTACGAGCAGTACTTC | CASSHRTGGYEQYF
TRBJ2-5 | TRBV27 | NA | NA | TGTGCCAGCAGTTCACTATCCATTAGTGGAGAGACCCAGTACTTC | CASSSLSISGETQYF
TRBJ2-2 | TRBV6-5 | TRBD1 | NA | TGTGCCAGCAGCGACAGGGTAGCTGGCGCCGGGGAGCTGTTTTTT | CASSDRVAGAGELFF
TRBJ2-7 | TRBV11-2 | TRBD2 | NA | TGTGCCAGCAGCCCAGTAGGCAGACTAGCGGGAGTTTCTTACGAGCAGTACTTC | CASSPVGRLAGVSYEQYF
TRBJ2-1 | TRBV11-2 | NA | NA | TGTGCCAGCCGTGACTTTAGCGGAAGGTACAATGAGCAGTTCTTC | CASRDFSGRYNEQFF
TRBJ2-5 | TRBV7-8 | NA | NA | TGTGCCAGCAGCTCTTACATGGGCGGGGAGACCCAGTACTTC | CASSSYMGGETQYF
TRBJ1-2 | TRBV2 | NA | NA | TGTGCCAGCAGAGAGACAGGTGGCTACACCTTC | CASRETGGYTF
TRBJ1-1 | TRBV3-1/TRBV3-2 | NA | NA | TGTGCCAGCAGCCACAACAGGGCCCAGAACACTGAAGCTTTCTTT | CASSHNRAQNTEAFF
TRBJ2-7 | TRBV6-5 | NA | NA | TGTGCCAGCAGCTCTAGTACAGGGTCGAGGTACGAGCAGTACTTC | CASSSSTGSRYEQYF
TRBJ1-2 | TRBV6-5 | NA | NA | TGTGCCAGCAGGACCCAGGGATTCCGCGGCTACACCTTC | CASRTQGFRGYTF
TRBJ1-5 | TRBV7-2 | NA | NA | TGTGCCAGCAGCAACAGACAGTTCAATCAGCCCCAGCATTTT | CASSNRQFNQPQHF
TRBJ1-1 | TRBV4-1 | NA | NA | TGCGCCAGCAGCCAAGATCGAGGCACTGAAGCTTTCTTT | CASSQDRGTEAFF
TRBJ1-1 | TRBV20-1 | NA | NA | TGCAGTGCTAGTTTCGTGAGGCAAGCTTTCTTT | CSASFVRQAFF
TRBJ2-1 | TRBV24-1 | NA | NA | TGTGCCACCAGTGATTTGCGGACAGGGACTACCTACAATGAGCAGTTCTTC | CATSDLRTGTTYNEQFF
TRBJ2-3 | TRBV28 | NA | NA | TGTGCCGGAGTCCGGCGGGGCCCCGATACGCAGTATTTT | CAGVRRGPDTQYF
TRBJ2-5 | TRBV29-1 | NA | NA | TGCAGCGTTGAAGGCGGGGAGCATCACTTC | CSVEGGEHHF
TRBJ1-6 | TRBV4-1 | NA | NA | TGCGCCAGCAGCCAACCGGGACTCAAAGGGTCACCCCTCCACTTT | CASSQPGLKGSPLHF
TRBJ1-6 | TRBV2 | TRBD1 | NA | TGTGCCAGCATCCTGGACAGGGGCGGTTCACCCCTCCACTTT | CASILDRGGSPLHF
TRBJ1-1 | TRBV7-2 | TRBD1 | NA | TGTGCCAGCAGCTTCCATCCGGGACAGTCAGCTGAAGCTTTCTTT | CASSFHPGQSAEAFF
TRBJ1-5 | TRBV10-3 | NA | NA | TGTGCCATCAGCGATACAGGGAAGGTTTATCAGCCCCAGCATTTT | CAISDTGKVYQPQHF
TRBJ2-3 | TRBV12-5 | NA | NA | TGTGCTAGTGGTTTGGTCCCCCCGGGGGATACGCAGTATTTT | CASGLVPPGDTQYF
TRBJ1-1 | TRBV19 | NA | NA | TGTGCCAGTAGTAACCAGGGGCACACTGAAGCTTTCTTT | CASSNQGHTEAFF
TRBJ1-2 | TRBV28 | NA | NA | TGTGCCAGCAGAGGGGTGAACGTTATGGGGTCACGGTGGGGCTACACCTTC | CASRGVNVMGSRWGYTF
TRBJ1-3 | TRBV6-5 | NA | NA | TGTGCCAGCAGTTACTCGCCAGGGCGAGGAAACACCATATATTTT | CASSYSPGRGNTIYF
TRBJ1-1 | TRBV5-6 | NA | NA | TGTGCCAGCAGCTTGGCAGGTCGGACTGAAGCTTTCTTT | CASSLAGRTEAFF
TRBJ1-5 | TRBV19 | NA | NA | TGTGCCAGTAGTCCCCCTGGGGCTAGCAATCAGCCCCAGCATTTT | CASSPPGASNQPQHF
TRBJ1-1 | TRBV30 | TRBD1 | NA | TGTGCCTGGAGTGAACTCGGACAGGGAGACCTGAACACTGAAGCTTTCTTT | CAWSELGQGDLNTEAFF
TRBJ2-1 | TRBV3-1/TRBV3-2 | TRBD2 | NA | TGTGCCAGCAATAAGCGGGGGGGCAATGAGCAGTTCTTC | CASNKRGGNEQFF
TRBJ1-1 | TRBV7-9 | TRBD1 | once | TGTGCCAGCAGCTTGGGACAGGGGTCGACTGAAGCTTTCTTT | CASSLGQGSTEAFF
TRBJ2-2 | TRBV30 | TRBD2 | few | TGTGCCTGGAAAATAAGCGGGGGGATCAACACCGGGGAGCTGTTTTTT | CAWKISGGINTGELFF
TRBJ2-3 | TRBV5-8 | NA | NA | TGTGCCAGCTGGGGGGTCCAGGGAGATACGCAGTATTTT | CASWGVQGDTQYF
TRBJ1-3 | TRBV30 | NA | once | TGTGCCTGGAGTGTCGGGTTCCCGGGTTTGAGTGGAAACACCATATATTTT | CAWSVGFPGLSGNTIYF
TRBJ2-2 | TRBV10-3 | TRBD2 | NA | TGTGCCATCAGTCCCCAGATAAAGCTAGCGGGTGGCACCGGGGAGCTGTTTTTT | CAISPQIKLAGGTGELFF
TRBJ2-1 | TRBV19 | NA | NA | TGTGCCAGTAGTATGTCTAGCGCCATCAATGAGCAGTTCTTC | CASSMSSAINEQFF
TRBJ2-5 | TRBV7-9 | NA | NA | TGTGCCAGCAGCTTAAGGGCAGGGCAAGAGACCCAGTACTTC | CASSLRAGQETQYF
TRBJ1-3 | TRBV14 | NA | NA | TGTGCCAGCAGCCAAGACAGGGTTGGAAACACCATATATTTT | CASSQDRVGNTIYF
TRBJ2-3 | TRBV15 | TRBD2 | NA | TGTGCCACCAAGCGCGCGGGAGGGCCTACAGATACGCAGTATTTT | CATKRAGGPTDTQYF
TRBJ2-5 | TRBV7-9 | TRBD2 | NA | TGTGCCAGCAGCCAAACTAGCGCAGAGACCCAGTACTTC | CASSQTSAETQYF
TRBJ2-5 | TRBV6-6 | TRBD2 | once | TGTGCCAGCAGGACCGTAGCGGGAGTAGGGGAAGAGACCCAGTACTTC | CASRTVAGVGEETQYF
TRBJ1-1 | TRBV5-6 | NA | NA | TGTGCCAGCAGCTTAATGACGGGGATGAACACTGAAGCTTTCTTT | CASSLMTGMNTEAFF
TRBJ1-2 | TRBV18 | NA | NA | TGTGCCAGCTCCCCCAGTGGGGGGACCCATGGCTACACCTTC | CASSPSGGTHGYTF
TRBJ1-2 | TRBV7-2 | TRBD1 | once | TGTGCCAGCAGCTTCGGACAGGGGACGGCTAACTATGGCTACACCTTC | CASSFGQGTANYGYTF
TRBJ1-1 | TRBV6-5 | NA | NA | TGTGCCAGCAGGGACAGAAAGAACACTGAAGCTTTCTTT | CASRDRKNTEAFF
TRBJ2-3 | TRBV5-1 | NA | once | TGCGCCAGCAGCTTTGAGGCGGGGGCTAGCACAGATACGCAGTATTTT | CASSFEAGASTDTQYF
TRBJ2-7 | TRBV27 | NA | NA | TGTGCCAGCAGTTCTCGGGACGGGAGTACCTACGAGCAGTACTTC | CASSSRDGSTYEQYF